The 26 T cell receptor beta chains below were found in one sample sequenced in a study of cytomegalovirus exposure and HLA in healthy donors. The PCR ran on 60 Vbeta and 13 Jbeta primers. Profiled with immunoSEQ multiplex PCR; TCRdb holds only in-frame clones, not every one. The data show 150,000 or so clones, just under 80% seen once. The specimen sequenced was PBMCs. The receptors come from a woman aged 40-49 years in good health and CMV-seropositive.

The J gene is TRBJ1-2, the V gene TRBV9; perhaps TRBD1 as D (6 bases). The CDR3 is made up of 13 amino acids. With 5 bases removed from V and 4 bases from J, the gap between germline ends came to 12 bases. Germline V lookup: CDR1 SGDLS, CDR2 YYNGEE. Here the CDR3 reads CASSESTGYGYTF. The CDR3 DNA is TGTGCCAGCAGTGAATCGACAGGCTATGGCTACACCTTC.

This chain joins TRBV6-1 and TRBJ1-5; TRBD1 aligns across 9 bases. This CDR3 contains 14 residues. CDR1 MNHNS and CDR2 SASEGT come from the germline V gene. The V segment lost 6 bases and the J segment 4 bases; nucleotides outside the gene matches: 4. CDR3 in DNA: TGTGCCAGCAGAGAGACAGGGGGGAATCAGCCCCAGCATTTT. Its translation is CASRETGGNQPQHF.

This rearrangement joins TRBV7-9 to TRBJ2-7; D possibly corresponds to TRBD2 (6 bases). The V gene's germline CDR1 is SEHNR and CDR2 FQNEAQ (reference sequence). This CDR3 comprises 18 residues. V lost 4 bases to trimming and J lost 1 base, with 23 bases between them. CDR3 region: CASSSVNLGTSKSYEQYF. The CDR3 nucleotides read TGTGCCAGCAGCTCTGTGAACCTAGGGACTTCTAAGTCCTACGAGCAGTACTTC.

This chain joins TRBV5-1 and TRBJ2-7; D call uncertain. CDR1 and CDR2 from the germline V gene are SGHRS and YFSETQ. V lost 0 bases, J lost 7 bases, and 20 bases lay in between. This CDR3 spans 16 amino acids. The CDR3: CASSLEPGNTFGEQYF. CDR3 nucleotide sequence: TGCGCCAGCAGCTTGGAGCCAGGCAATACGTTTGGGGAGCAGTACTTC.

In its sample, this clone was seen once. The CDR3 reads CASSGIRGATEAFF. The CDR3 bases are TGTGCCAGCAGCGGTATCCGGGGGGCTACTGAAGCTTTCTTT. V is TRBV7-2 and J is TRBJ1-1, with D possibly TRBD1 on 6 matching bases. Looked up from germline, CDR1 is SGHTA and CDR2 is FQGNSA. V was trimmed by 5 bases and J by 5 bases, leaving 15 bases between them. The CDR3 sequence is 14 residues long.

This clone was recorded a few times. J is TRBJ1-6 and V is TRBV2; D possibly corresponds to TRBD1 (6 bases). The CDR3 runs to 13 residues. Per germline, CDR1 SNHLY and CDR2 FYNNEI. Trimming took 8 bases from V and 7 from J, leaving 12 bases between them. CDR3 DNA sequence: TGTGCCAGCCTCGTGGGGGCCAATTCACCCCTCCACTTT. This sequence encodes CASLVGANSPLHF.

The CDR3 nucleotides read TGTGCCAGCAGCCCCGGGGGATACGACTATGGCTACACCTTC. Its protein product is CASSPGGYDYGYTF. The rearrangement joins TRBV7-2 to TRBJ1-2, with D possibly being TRBD1 (5 bases). CDR3 length: 14 amino acids. Germline lookup yields CDR1 SGHTA and CDR2 FQGNSA. V was clipped by 5 bases and J by 3 bases, with 13 bases between them.

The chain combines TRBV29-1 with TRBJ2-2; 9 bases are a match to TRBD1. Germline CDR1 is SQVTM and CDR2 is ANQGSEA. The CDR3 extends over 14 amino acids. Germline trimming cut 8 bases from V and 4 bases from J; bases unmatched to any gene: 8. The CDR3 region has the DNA TGCAGCACCGTGGGACAGGGAGGCACCGGGGAGCTGTTTTTT. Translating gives CSTVGQGGTGELFF.

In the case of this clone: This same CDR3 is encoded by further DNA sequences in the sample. The CDR3 coding sequence is TGTGCCAGCAGCTTCCCAGACAGAGATTCACCCCTCCACTTT. Translated: CASSFPDRDSPLHF. This rearrangement joins TRBV5-6 to TRBJ1-6; D might be TRBD1 (5 bases). Trimming removed 2 bases from V and 8 bases from J, with 11 bases in between. The germline CDR1 and CDR2 sequences are SGHDT and YYEEEE. The CDR3 is 14 residues long.

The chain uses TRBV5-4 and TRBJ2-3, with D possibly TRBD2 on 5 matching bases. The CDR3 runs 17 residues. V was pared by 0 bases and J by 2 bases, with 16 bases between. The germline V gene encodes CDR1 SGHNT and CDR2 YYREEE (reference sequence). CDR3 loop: CASSLDPLGRVTDTQYF. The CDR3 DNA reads TGTGCCAGCAGCTTGGATCCACTAGGGCGCGTCACAGATACGCAGTATTTT.

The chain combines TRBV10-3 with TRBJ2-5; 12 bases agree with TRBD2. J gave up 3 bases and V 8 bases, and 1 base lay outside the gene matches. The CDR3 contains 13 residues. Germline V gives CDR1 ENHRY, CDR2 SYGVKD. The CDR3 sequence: CAIRLAGEETQYF. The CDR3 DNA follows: TGTGCCATCCGACTAGCGGGGGAAGAGACCCAGTACTTC.

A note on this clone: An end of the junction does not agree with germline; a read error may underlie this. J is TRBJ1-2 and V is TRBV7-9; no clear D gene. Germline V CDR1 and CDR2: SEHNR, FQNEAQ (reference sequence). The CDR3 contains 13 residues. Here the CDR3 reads CSSSFRLNYGYTF. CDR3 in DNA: TGTTCCAGCAGCTTCCGGTTGAACTATGGCTACACCTTC.

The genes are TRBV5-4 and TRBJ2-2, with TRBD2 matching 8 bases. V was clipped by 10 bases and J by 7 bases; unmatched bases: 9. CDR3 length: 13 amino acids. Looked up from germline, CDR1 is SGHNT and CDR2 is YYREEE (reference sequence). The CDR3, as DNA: TGTGCCGGAAACAGCGGGGGTGGCGGGGAGCTGTTTTTT. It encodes CAGNSGGGGELFF.

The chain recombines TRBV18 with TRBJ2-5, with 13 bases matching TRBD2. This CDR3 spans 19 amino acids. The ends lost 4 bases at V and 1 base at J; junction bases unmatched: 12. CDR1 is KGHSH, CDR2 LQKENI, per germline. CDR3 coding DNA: TGTGCCAGCTCACGACCGCGACTAGCGGGGGGCCGCTTCCAAGAGACCCAGTACTTC. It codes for CASSRPRLAGGRFQETQYF.

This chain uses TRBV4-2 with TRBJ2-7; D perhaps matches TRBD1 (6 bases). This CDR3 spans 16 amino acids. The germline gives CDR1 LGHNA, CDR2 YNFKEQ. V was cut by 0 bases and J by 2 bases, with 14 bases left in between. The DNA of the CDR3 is TGTGCCAGCAGCCAAGAGGCCGGGACAATTACCTACGAGCAGTACTTC. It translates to CASSQEAGTITYEQYF.

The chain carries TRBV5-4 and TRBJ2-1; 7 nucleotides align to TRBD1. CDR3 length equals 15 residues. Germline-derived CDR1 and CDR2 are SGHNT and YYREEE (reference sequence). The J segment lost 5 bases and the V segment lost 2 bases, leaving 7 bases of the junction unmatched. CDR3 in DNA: TGTGCCAGCAGCTTTAACAGGGGAAGCAACAATGAGCAGTTCTTC. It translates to CASSFNRGSNNEQFF.

The CDR3 DNA is TGTGCCAGCAGCTTAGTTATTGTAGAGGGTGGGTACAATGAGCAGTTCTTC. As protein: CASSLVIVEGGYNEQFF. The chain combines TRBV7-2 with TRBJ2-1, with a tentative D call TRBD2 (5 bases). The CDR3 is 17 amino acids. Trimming shortened V by 1 base and J by 4 bases, and 17 bases separated the two germline ends. Germline CDR1 is SGHTA and CDR2 is FQGNSA.

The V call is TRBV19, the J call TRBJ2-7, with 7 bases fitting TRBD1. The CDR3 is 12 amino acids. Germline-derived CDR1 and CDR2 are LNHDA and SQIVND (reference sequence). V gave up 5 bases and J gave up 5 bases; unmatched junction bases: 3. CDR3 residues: CASSLDRDEQYF. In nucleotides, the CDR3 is TGTGCCAGTAGTCTCGACAGGGACGAGCAGTACTTC.

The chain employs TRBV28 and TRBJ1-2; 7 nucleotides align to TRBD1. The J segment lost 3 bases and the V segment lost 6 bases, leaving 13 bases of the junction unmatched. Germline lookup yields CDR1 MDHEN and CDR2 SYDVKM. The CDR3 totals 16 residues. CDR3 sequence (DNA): TGTGCCAGCAGAGGGACAGCGAGTCCCGTCTACTATGGCTACACCTTC. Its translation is CASRGTASPVYYGYTF.

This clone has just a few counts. The CDR3 region has the DNA TGTGCCAGTAGTATCCAGGGGACAGGGTCGATTCGACGTGGCTACACCTTC. It encodes CASSIQGTGSIRRGYTF. The chain has TRBV19 and TRBJ1-2; 9 nucleotides agree with TRBD1. In germline, CDR1 is LNHDA, CDR2 SQIVND (reference sequence). V was pared by 3 bases and J by 7 bases, with 15 bases of the junction left unmatched. The CDR3 is made up of 17 amino acids.

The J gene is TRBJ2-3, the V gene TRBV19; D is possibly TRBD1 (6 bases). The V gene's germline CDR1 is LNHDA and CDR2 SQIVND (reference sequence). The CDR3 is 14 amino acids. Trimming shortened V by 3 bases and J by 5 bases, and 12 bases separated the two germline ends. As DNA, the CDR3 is TGTGCCAGTAGTATTCAGGGGTCGAGAGATACGCAGTATTTT. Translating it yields CASSIQGSRDTQYF.

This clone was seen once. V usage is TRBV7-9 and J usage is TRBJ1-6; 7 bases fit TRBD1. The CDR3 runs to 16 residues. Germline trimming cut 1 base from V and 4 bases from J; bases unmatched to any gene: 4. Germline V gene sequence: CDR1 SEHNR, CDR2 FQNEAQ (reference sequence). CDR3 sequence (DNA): TGTGCCAGCAGCTTAGTAGGGGGCCCGTATAATTCACCCCTCCACTTT. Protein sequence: CASSLVGGPYNSPLHF.

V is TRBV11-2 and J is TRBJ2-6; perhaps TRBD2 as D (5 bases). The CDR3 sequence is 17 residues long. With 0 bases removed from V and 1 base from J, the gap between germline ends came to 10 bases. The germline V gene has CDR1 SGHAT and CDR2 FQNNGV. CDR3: CASSLDLGGSGANVLTF. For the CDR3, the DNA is TGTGCCAGCAGCTTAGATCTAGGAGGTTCTGGGGCCAACGTCCTGACTTTC.

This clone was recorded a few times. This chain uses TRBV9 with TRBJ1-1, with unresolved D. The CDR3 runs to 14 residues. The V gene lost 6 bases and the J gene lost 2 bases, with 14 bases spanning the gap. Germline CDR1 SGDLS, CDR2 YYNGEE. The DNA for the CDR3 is TGTGCCAGCACCGTGGAGGGAGGTAACACTGAAGCTTTCTTT. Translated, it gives CASTVEGGNTEAFF.

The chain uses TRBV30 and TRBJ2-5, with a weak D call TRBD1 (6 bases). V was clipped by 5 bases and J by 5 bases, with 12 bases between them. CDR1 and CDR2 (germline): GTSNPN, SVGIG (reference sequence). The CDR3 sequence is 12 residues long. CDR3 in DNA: TGTGCCTGGGACAGGCCTCCCGAGACCCAGTACTTC. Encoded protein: CAWDRPPETQYF. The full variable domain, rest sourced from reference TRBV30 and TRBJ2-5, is SQTIHQWPATLVQPVGSPLSLECTVEGTSNPNLYWYRQAAGRGLQLLFYSVGIGQISSEVPQNLSASRPQDRQFILSSKKLLLSDSGFYLCAWDRPPETQYFGPGTRLLVL.

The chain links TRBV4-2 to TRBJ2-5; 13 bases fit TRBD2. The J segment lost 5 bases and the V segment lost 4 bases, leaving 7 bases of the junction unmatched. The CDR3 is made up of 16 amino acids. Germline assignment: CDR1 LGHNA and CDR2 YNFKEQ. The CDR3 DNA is TGTGCCAGCAGCCCCCTCGGGACTAGCGGGGTGGAGACCCAGTACTTC. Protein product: CASSPLGTSGVETQYF.